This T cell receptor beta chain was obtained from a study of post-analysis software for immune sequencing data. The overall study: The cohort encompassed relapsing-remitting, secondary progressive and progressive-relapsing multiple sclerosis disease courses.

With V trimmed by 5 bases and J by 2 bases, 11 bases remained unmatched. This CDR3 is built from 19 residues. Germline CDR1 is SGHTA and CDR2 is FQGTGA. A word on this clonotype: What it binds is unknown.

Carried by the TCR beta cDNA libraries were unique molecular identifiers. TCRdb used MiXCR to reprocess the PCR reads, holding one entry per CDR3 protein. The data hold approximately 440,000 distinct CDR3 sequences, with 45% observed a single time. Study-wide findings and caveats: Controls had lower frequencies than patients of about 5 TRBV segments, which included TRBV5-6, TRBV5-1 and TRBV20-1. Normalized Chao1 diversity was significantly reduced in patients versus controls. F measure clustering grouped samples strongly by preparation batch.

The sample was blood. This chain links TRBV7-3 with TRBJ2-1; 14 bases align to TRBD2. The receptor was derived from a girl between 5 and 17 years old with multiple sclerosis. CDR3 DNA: TGTGCCAGCAGCGATACGACTAGCGGGAGGGCTCTGGCCTACAATGAGCAGTTCTTC. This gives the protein CASSDTTSGRALAYNEQFF.